This entry lists 15 T cell receptor beta chains sequenced from one sample in a study of lymphopenia after photon versus proton radiotherapy. Assay used: immunoSEQ multiplex PCR; TCRdb lists only in-frame clones, some missing. The sample shows 18,000 or so clones, more than 85% of them seen only once. The source was peripheral blood, collected from a patient treated with proton-based radiotherapy. These receptors all come from a man aged 70 or older with pancreatic cancer.

This clone was seen only once. The gene calls are TRBV27 and TRBJ1-2, with 8 bases that match TRBD1. With V trimmed by 2 bases and J by 8 bases, 7 bases remained unmatched. The CDR3 is made up of 14 amino acids. CDR1 is MNHEY, CDR2 SMNVEV, per germline (reference sequence). CDR3 sequence (DNA): TGTGCCAGCAGTTTAACCCAGGGGGCGCTGGGCTACACCTTC. It yields the protein CASSLTQGALGYTF.

This clone appeared once. The chain joins TRBV6-6 to TRBJ2-2; D is unclear. The germline V and J ends were trimmed by 5 bases and 5 bases, with 12 bases remaining between them. The CDR3 extends over 14 amino acids. Germline V gene data show CDR1 as MNHNY and CDR2 as SVGAGI (reference sequence). The CDR3 here is CASSLDGLTGELFF. The CDR3 DNA is TGTGCCAGCAGTCTAGATGGGTTGACCGGGGAGCTGTTTTTT.

This CDR3 reads CASSRGQETTPYTF. CDR3 sequence (DNA): TGTGCCAGCTCACGGGGACAGGAGACCACCCCATACACCTTC. The V and J genes are TRBV18 and TRBJ1-2, with 8 nucleotides matching TRBD1. CDR1 is KGHSH, CDR2 LQKENI, per germline. This CDR3 has 14 amino acids. Trimming at V came to 4 bases and at J to 11 bases, leaving 12 bases not matched to a gene.

The rearrangement links TRBV27 to TRBJ1-2; TRBD1 matches at 8 bases. Germline lookup yields CDR1 MNHEY and CDR2 SMNVEV (reference sequence). The CDR3 contains 15 residues. Germline trimming cut 7 bases from V and 0 bases from J; bases unmatched to any gene: 7. The CDR3 bases are TGTGCCAGCAACCCCCGGACAGGGTCTAACTATGGCTACACCTTC. Its protein is CASNPRTGSNYGYTF.

V and J are TRBV19 and TRBJ2-5; D is perhaps TRBD1 (5 bases). This CDR3 has 17 residues. Trimming left V 3 bases short and J 4 bases short, with 21 bases between. Germline V CDR1 and CDR2: LNHDA, SQIVND (reference sequence). The CDR3 here is CASSILPDQGSRETQYF. The CDR3 nucleotides are TGTGCCAGTAGTATCTTACCCGACCAGGGCTCGAGAGAGACCCAGTACTTC.

This chain joins TRBV6-5 and TRBJ2-3; 10 nucleotides agree with TRBD1. The CDR3 extends over 15 amino acids. Unmatched junction bases numbered 5, after V lost 5 bases and J lost 3 bases. Germline-derived CDR1 and CDR2 are MNHEY and SVGAGI. CDR3 sequence: CASSRQGAVTDTQYF. CDR3 DNA sequence: TGTGCCAGCAGTCGACAGGGGGCCGTAACAGATACGCAGTATTTT.

This clone was detected only a few times. The chain carries TRBV5-6 and TRBJ2-7, with D unresolved. In germline, CDR1 is SGHDT, CDR2 YYEEEE. Trimming took off 5 bases at V and 5 bases at J, with 20 bases between the two ends. The CDR3 spans 15 residues. The DNA for the CDR3 is TGTGCCAGCAGGACCACCTATAAGCCCCCTGACGAGCAGTACTTC. It codes for CASRTTYKPPDEQYF.

The chain recombines TRBV28 with TRBJ1-4; no reliable D call. Germline values: CDR1 MDHEN, CDR2 SYDVKM. With 6 bases removed from V and 5 bases from J, the gap between germline ends came to 13 bases. The CDR3 has 14 amino acids. The CDR3 DNA reads as TGTGCCAGCAGGATCAGGAGAAACAATGAAAAACTGTTTTTT. It encodes CASRIRRNNEKLFF. The whole variable domain, remainder taken from reference TRBV28 and TRBJ1-4, is DVKVTQSSRYLVKRTGEKVFLECVQDMDHENMFWYRQDPGLGLRLIYFSYDVKMKEKGDIPEGYSVSREKKERFSLILESASTNQTSMYLCASRIRRNNEKLFFGSGTQLSVL.

V usage is TRBV6-9 and J usage is TRBJ1-2, with a weak D call TRBD1 (5 bases). The CDR3 length is 15 residues. The germline gives CDR1 MNHGY, CDR2 SVAAGI. Trimming took off 4 bases at V and 4 bases at J, with 16 bases between the two ends. CDR3 protein: CASSLQTGTVYGYTF. The CDR3 DNA is TGTGCCAGCAGTTTGCAAACCGGGACGGTCTATGGCTACACCTTC.

The chain is built from TRBV7-3 and TRBJ2-1, with 12 bases that match TRBD2. Germline CDR1 reads SGHTA; CDR2 reads FQGTGA. The length of the CDR3 is 15 residues. V dropped 5 bases and J dropped 10; count of bases not matched to a gene: 9. This chain's CDR3 is CASSELAGGLREQFF. CDR3 nucleotide sequence: TGTGCCAGCAGCGAACTAGCGGGAGGCCTACGGGAGCAGTTCTTC.

CDR3 coding DNA: TGCGCCAGCAGCCAGACTGTAGCGGGACCATACAATGAGCAGTTCTTC. Protein product: CASSQTVAGPYNEQFF. The rearrangement joins TRBV4-1 to TRBJ2-1, with 8 bases aligning to TRBD2. Germline V gene sequence: CDR1 MGHRA, CDR2 YSYEKL. CDR3 length: 16 amino acids. J lost 4 bases, V lost 3 bases, and 8 bases had no gene match.

The V and J genes are TRBV12-5 and TRBJ2-1; 8 bases match TRBD2. V lost 8 bases, J lost 9 bases, and 15 bases stayed unmatched. The V gene's germline CDR1 is LGHNT and CDR2 FRNRAP. This CDR3 has 15 amino acids. CDR3 coding DNA: TGTGCTAGTCCAATAGTTAGCGGGATTTCCGGTGAGCAGTTCTTC. Translation: CASPIVSGISGEQFF.

J is TRBJ1-1 and V is TRBV12-5, with D tentatively TRBD1 (5 bases). Germline CDR1 reads LGHNT; CDR2 reads FRNRAP. The V gene lost 0 bases and the J gene lost 1 base, with 9 bases spanning the gap. The CDR3 spans 15 residues. In DNA form, the CDR3 reads TGTGCTAGTGGTTTGGTATGGGGGTCGAACACTGAAGCTTTCTTT. Protein: CASGLVWGSNTEAFF.

This chain uses TRBV7-2 with TRBJ2-5; 7 nucleotides line up with TRBD2. The junction had 8 bases not matched to a gene; V was cut back by 3 bases and J by 4 bases. This CDR3 contains 15 residues. Germline assignment: CDR1 SGHTA and CDR2 FQGNSA. The DNA for the CDR3 is TGTGCCAGCAGCTTGTGGGGGGGGGTCCGAGAGACCCAGTACTTC. Encoded protein: CASSLWGGVRETQYF.

This clone was detected a few times. This rearrangement joins TRBV18 to TRBJ1-1; D is possibly TRBD1 (5 bases). Trimming left V 5 bases short and J 0 bases short, with 13 bases between. Germline CDR1 reads KGHSH; CDR2 reads LQKENI. The CDR3 has 15 amino acids. The CDR3: CASSVQGAMNTEAFF. DNA for the CDR3: TGTGCCAGCTCAGTACAAGGGGCGATGAACACTGAAGCTTTCTTT.